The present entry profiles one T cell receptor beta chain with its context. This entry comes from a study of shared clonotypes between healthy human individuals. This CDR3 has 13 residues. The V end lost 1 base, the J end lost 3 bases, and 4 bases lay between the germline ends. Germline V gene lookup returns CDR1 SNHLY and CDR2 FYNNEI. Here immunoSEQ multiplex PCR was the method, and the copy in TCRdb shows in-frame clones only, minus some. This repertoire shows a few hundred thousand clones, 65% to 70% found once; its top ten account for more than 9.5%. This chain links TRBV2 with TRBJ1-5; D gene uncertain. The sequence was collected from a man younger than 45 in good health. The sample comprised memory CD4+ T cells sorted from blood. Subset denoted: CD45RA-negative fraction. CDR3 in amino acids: CASSEDANQPQHF. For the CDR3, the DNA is TGTGCCAGCAGTGAAGATGCCAATCAGCCCCAGCATTTT.